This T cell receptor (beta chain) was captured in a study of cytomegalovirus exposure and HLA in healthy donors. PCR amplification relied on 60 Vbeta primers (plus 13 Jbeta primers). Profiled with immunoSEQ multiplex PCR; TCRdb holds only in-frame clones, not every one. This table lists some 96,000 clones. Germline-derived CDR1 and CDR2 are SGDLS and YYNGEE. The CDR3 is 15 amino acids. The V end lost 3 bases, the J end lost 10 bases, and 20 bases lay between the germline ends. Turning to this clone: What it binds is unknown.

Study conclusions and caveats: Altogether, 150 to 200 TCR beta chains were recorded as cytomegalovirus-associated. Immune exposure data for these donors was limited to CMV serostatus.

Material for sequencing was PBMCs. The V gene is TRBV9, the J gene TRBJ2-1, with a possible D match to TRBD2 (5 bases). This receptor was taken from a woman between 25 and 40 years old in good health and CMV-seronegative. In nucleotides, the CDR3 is TGTGCCAGCAGCGCCGGGATAGGGCCCATCGGGGAGCAGTTCTTC. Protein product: CASSAGIGPIGEQFF.